These 23 T cell receptor beta chains were all obtained from the same sample, sequenced in a study of blood T cell repertoires in COVID-19 (dated by TCRdb to 2018 to 2021). Libraries came from the immunoSEQ multiplex PCR assay. The table comes from immuneACCESS by way of TCRdb, which keeps in-frame sequences with V and J called. Part of the clones is missing from these tables; in studies checked, under half for an unresolved V gene and the rest for unknown reasons. Present in this sample are 200,000 to 250,000 clones, around 85% of which were seen just once. The ten largest account for 2.4% of the sample. Sequencing input: peripheral blood. These receptors were collected from a woman aged 70-85 years with COVID-19, enrolled during active disease.

V gene TRBV6-6 combines with J gene TRBJ1-1, with TRBD1 as a possible D gene (5 bases). Germline CDR1 reads MNHNY; CDR2 reads SVGAGI (reference sequence). The CDR3 has 14 amino acids. V was clipped by 7 bases and J by 1 base, with 13 bases between them. The CDR3 DNA reads TGTGCCAGCACGGGGGGAACAAAGAACACTGAAGCTTTCTTT. Its protein product is CASTGGTKNTEAFF.

V gene TRBV7-9 combines with J gene TRBJ1-5; D not certain. Germline lookup yields CDR1 SEHNR and CDR2 FQNEAQ (reference sequence). CDR3 length: 13 residues. V was trimmed by 3 bases and J by 5 bases, leaving 8 bases between them. The CDR3 loop reads CASSLWEDQPQHF. In nucleotides, the CDR3 is TGTGCCAGCAGCTTGTGGGAGGATCAGCCCCAGCATTTT.

The chain recombines TRBV4-3 with TRBJ2-7, with 8 bases lining up with TRBD1. The V segment lost 1 base and the J segment 1 base; nucleotides outside the gene matches: 0. This CDR3 region has 14 residues. CDR1 is LGHNA and CDR2 is YSLEER in the germline V gene. The CDR3: CASSQGQGSYEQYF. The CDR3 DNA is TGCGCCAGCAGCCAAGGACAGGGGTCCTACGAGCAGTACTTC.

The rearrangement links TRBV7-8 to TRBJ2-4; D gene uncertain. Per germline, CDR1 SGHVS and CDR2 FQNEAQ. The CDR3 has 16 residues. Trimming removed 2 bases at V and 0 bases at J, with 11 bases between. The CDR3 loop is CASSLIANLAKNIQYF. In DNA, the CDR3 is TGTGCCAGCAGCTTAATCGCGAACCTAGCCAAAAACATTCAGTACTTC.

This chain joins TRBV7-9 and TRBJ1-1; TRBD1 matches at 7 bases. The V gene's germline CDR1 is SEHNR and CDR2 FQNEAQ (reference sequence). Germline trimming cut 6 bases from V and 4 bases from J; bases unmatched to any gene: 11. The CDR3 is 15 residues long. CDR3 DNA sequence: TGTGCCAGCAGTTGGATGGGCAGGGGGGCCACTGAAGCTTTCTTT. Amino acids: CASSWMGRGATEAFF.

This chain links TRBV6-6 with TRBJ1-3; D ambiguous. The V end was cut by 10 bases, the J end by 4 bases, with 17 bases between. Germline assignment: CDR1 MNHNY and CDR2 SVGAGI (reference sequence). This CDR3 has 14 residues. CDR3 in amino acids: CATSRGVSGNTIYF. CDR3 sequence (DNA): TGTGCCACTTCGAGAGGAGTTTCAGGAAACACCATATATTTT.

The chain has TRBV18 and TRBJ2-5, with no clear D. Germline V CDR1 and CDR2: KGHSH, LQKENI. The CDR3 is 15 amino acids. V lost 4 bases to trimming and J lost 5 bases, with 17 bases between them. CDR3 nucleotide sequence: TGTGCCAGCTCACTAAACGACGCTGACTTGGAGACCCAGTACTTC. It yields the protein CASSLNDADLETQYF.

This chain uses TRBV11-3 with TRBJ2-7; 9 nucleotides line up with TRBD2. Germline-derived CDR1 and CDR2 are SGHNT and YENEEA. V lost 5 bases to trimming and J lost 0 bases; unmatched junction nucleotides: 5. The CDR3 length is 15 residues. The CDR3 loop reads CASSLSGRSSYEQYF. The CDR3 DNA reads TGTGCCAGCAGCCTTAGCGGGAGAAGCTCCTACGAGCAGTACTTC.

In DNA form, the CDR3 reads TGTGCCAGCAGCGAAGGGACAAATCAGCCCCAGCATTTT. Translated: CASSEGTNQPQHF. J is TRBJ1-5 and V is TRBV7-9, with TRBD1 as a possible D gene (6 bases). The CDR3 has 13 residues. Germline V CDR1 and CDR2: SEHNR, FQNEAQ (reference sequence). V was trimmed by 5 bases and J by 4 bases, leaving 9 bases between them.

This clone was seen only once. The CDR3 DNA reads as TGTGCCAGCAGCCAAGACAGGGGAATTGGAAACACCATATATTTT. Translating gives CASSQDRGIGNTIYF. V usage is TRBV4-2 and J usage is TRBJ1-3; a weak D match, TRBD1 (6 bases). Trimming shortened V by 0 bases and J by 3 bases, and 9 bases separated the two germline ends. Germline values: CDR1 LGHNA, CDR2 YNFKEQ. This CDR3 comprises 15 residues.

The rearrangement uses TRBV10-3 and TRBJ1-1, with TRBD1 matching over 9 bases. With 6 bases clipped from V and 1 base from J, the junction kept 6 bases outside the gene matches. CDR1 and CDR2 (germline): ENHRY, SYGVKD. The CDR3 contains 15 residues. CDR3 residues: CAIRTGDRANTEAFF. The CDR3 nucleotides read TGTGCCATCAGAACTGGGGACAGGGCGAACACTGAAGCTTTCTTT.

V and J are TRBV15 and TRBJ1-2, with D maybe TRBD1 (6 bases). The CDR3 runs to 15 residues. V lost 5 bases and J 8 bases, leaving 21 bases between the germline ends. Germline values: CDR1 LNHNV, CDR2 YYDKDF (reference sequence). CDR3 sequence reads: CATSPSRGAIEGYTF. CDR3 sequence (DNA): TGTGCCACCAGCCCTTCTCGGGGGGCGATTGAGGGCTACACCTTC.

The rearrangement uses TRBV12-3 or TRBV12-4 and TRBJ2-7; D gene uncertain. V was trimmed by 3 bases and J by 6 bases, leaving 12 bases between them. The CDR3 is 13 amino acids. The CDR3 nucleotides read TGTGCCAGCAGTTTTCAGGCAGGTTTCGAGCAGTACTTC. Its protein is CASSFQAGFEQYF.

This sequence joins TRBV5-1 and TRBJ1-2; 7 bases line up with TRBD1. The CDR3 runs to 15 residues. Germline CDR1 reads SGHRS; CDR2 reads YFSETQ. V shed 4 bases, J shed 0 bases, and the junction held 6 bases outside the gene matches. The CDR3, as DNA: TGCGCCAGCAGCCGAGGACAGGCAGCTAACTATGGCTACACCTTC. Translation: CASSRGQAANYGYTF.

The chain is built from TRBV5-1 and TRBJ1-2, with TRBD1 matching over 10 bases. The length of the CDR3 is 14 residues. Germline V lookup: CDR1 SGHRS, CDR2 YFSETQ. V was pared by 4 bases and J by 2 bases, with 2 bases of the junction left unmatched. The CDR3: CASSPDRGNYGYTF. CDR3 coding DNA: TGCGCCAGCAGCCCGGACAGGGGGAACTATGGCTACACCTTC.

The J gene is TRBJ1-4, the V gene TRBV7-9; 10 bases map to TRBD1. The CDR3 contains 16 residues. Germline loops: CDR1 SEHNR, CDR2 FQNEAQ (reference sequence). V lost 5 bases, J lost 4 bases, and 7 bases stayed unmatched. The CDR3 sequence is CASSINRDRGNEKLFF. CDR3 coding DNA: TGTGCCAGCAGCATAAACCGGGACAGGGGTAATGAAAAACTGTTTTTT. The full variable domain, rest sourced from reference TRBV7-9 and TRBJ1-4, is DTGVSQNPRHKITKRGQNVTFRCDPISEHNRLYWYRQTLGQGPEFLTYFQNEAQLEKSRLLSDRFSAERPKGSFSTLEIQRTEQGDSAMYLCASSINRDRGNEKLFFGSGTQLSVL.

The chain uses TRBV7-2 and TRBJ1-1; D ambiguous. Trimming took 0 bases from V and 11 from J, leaving 16 bases between them. The CDR3 spans 14 residues. The V gene's germline CDR1 is SGHTA and CDR2 FQGNSA. CDR3 sequence reads: CASSLAVGSYSAFF. CDR3 nucleotide sequence: TGTGCCAGCAGCTTAGCGGTTGGGAGTTATTCGGCTTTCTTT.

This sequence joins TRBV18 and TRBJ2-1; 11 bases match TRBD2. The length of the CDR3 is 18 residues. Trimming took 4 bases from V and 8 from J; bases not matched to a gene: 16. Germline CDR1 KGHSH, CDR2 LQKENI. The CDR3 is CASSRALLLAGVDDEQFF. Written as DNA, the CDR3 is TGTGCCAGCTCACGAGCCCTTTTACTAGCGGGAGTAGACGATGAGCAGTTCTTC.

This rearrangement joins TRBV9 to TRBJ1-1; D is possibly TRBD1 (5 bases). The CDR3 covers 14 residues. Trimming shortened V by 1 base and J by 4 bases, and 11 bases separated the two germline ends. Germline V lookup: CDR1 SGDLS, CDR2 YYNGEE. The CDR3 spells CASSVTRVPTEAFF. The CDR3 region has the DNA TGTGCCAGCAGCGTAACCAGGGTGCCCACTGAAGCTTTCTTT.

The chain combines TRBV19 with TRBJ1-1, with unresolved D. Germline assignment: CDR1 LNHDA and CDR2 SQIVND (reference sequence). With 3 bases removed from V and 0 bases from J, the gap between germline ends came to 5 bases. The CDR3 length is 13 residues. CDR3 nucleotide sequence: TGTGCCAGTAGTATGGCTCTGAACACTGAAGCTTTCTTT. Protein sequence: CASSMALNTEAFF.

This chain joins TRBV19 and TRBJ1-2; D not resolved. Germline CDR1 reads LNHDA; CDR2 reads SQIVND (reference sequence). The V gene lost 3 bases and the J gene lost 8 bases, with 13 bases spanning the gap. The CDR3 spans 13 residues. CDR3 in amino acids: CASSMFEERGYTF. The CDR3 region has the DNA TGTGCCAGTAGTATGTTTGAAGAGCGGGGCTACACCTTC.

The chain employs TRBV7-3 and TRBJ2-2; D not resolved. The CDR3 is 14 amino acids. V lost 1 base to trimming and J lost 3 bases, with 6 bases between them. In germline, CDR1 is SGHTA, CDR2 FQGTGA. The CDR3 reads CASSLSRDTGELFF. The CDR3, as DNA: TGTGCCAGCAGCTTAAGTCGGGACACCGGGGAGCTGTTTTTT.

The chain is built from TRBV11-3 and TRBJ2-7, with D perhaps TRBD1 (6 bases). The germline V gene has CDR1 SGHNT and CDR2 YENEEA. The CDR3 is made up of 13 amino acids. V shed 5 bases and J shed 5 bases, with 13 bases lying between them. This CDR3 is CASSPPGQDEQYF. Here the CDR3 DNA reads TGTGCCAGCAGCCCACCGGGACAAGACGAGCAGTACTTC.